Listed below are T cell receptor beta chains from one sample, sequenced in a study of CD8+ T cells in alopecia areata. Using immunoSEQ multiplex PCR, the repertoire was profiled, and TCRdb retains in-frame clones only, with some absent. The profile shows around 200,000 clones, roughly 61% of them singletons. The material sequenced was CD8+ T cells sorted from blood, taken at week 24, from a patient treated with tofacitinib. The receptors were gathered from a human donor with alopecia areata. Both conserved end residues are part of each CDR3. A D gene is named only where the DNA matches it firmly. Clone size is given for some rows only: seen once, a few or many times, or a class if the clone is expanded.

>-|TRBV30|TRBJ2-1|-
TGTGCCTGGGCCTCGGGCCGGGGGTCGAATGAGCAGTTCTTC
CAWASGRGSNEQFF
>-|TRBV4-1|TRBJ2-7|once
TGCGCCAGCAGCCGGGGACGGAGGGACGGGGAGCAGTACTTC
CASSRGRRDGEQYF
>-|TRBV19|TRBJ1-2|-
TGTGCCAGTAGTCCCGCGGCTTTTGCCGGCTACACCTTC
CASSPAAFAGYTF
>-|TRBV11-3|TRBJ2-7|-
TGTGCCAGCAGCTCGCCAGGATCGCTCTACGAGCAGTACTTC
CASSSPGSLYEQYF
>-|TRBV9|TRBJ2-3|-
TGTGCCAGCAGCGTTATGGAGGTGGGCGGAGATACGCAGTATTTT
CASSVMEVGGDTQYF
>-|TRBV27|TRBJ2-3|-
TGTGCCAGCAGCAATAGGGCAGATACGCAGTATTTT
CASSNRADTQYF
>-|TRBV19|TRBJ2-4|-
TGTGCCAGTACCGCGGGATGGGCGGACATTCAGTACTTC
CASTAGWADIQYF
>TRBD1|TRBV2|TRBJ1-2|-
TGTGCCTCAGGGGGTGTAGACTATGGCTACACCTTC
CASGGVDYGYTF
>TRBD1|TRBV27|TRBJ1-1|-
TGTGCCAGCAGTCGAGGGGGCTTCGGTGAAGCTTTCTTT
CASSRGGFGEAFF
>-|TRBV5-4|TRBJ2-3|-
TGTGCCAGCAGCTTAGGACCCCCCGAGTATTTT
CASSLGPPEYF
>-|TRBV9|TRBJ2-3|-
TGTGCCAGCAGCAGAGATACGCAGTATTTT
CASSRDTQYF
>-|TRBV7-2|TRBJ2-5|-
TGTGCCAGCAGCCTACATAACCAAGAGACCCAGTACTTC
CASSLHNQETQYF
>TRBD1|TRBV6-1|TRBJ1-1|-
TGTGCCAGCAGAACAGGGGGCACTGAAGCTTTCTTT
CASRTGGTEAFF
>-|TRBV7-9|TRBJ2-5|-
TGTGCCAGCAGCAGCGACAAAAACCAAGAGACCCAGTACTTC
CASSSDKNQETQYF
>TRBD2|TRBV13|TRBJ2-1|few
TGTGCCAGCAGCTTAGTACTAGCGCCCGAATCCTACAATGAGCAGTTCTTC
CASSLVLAPESYNEQFF
>TRBD2|TRBV2|TRBJ2-2|-
TGTGCCGGGAGGGGTCCCAACACCGGGGAGCTGTTTTTT
CAGRGPNTGELFF
>-|TRBV12-5|TRBJ2-3|once
TGTGCTAGTGGTTTGGTTGGGGGTAGCCCAGATACGCAGTATTTT
CASGLVGGSPDTQYF
>-|TRBV5-1|TRBJ2-5|once
TGCGCCAGCAGCTTGGCCAAGTTGGGCAGACAAGAGACCCAGTACTTC
CASSLAKLGRQETQYF
>TRBD2|TRBV27|TRBJ2-3|-
TGTGCCAGCAGTTCACTAGGCGGGGGGAAGGCAGATACGCAGTATTTT
CASSSLGGGKADTQYF
>-|TRBV29-1|TRBJ2-5|-
TGCAGCGTTGAAGGGCAGGACCAAGAGGAGACCCAGTACTTC
CSVEGQDQEETQYF
>-|TRBV27|TRBJ1-1|-
TGTGCCAGCAGTTCCCTCGGGGGGCCTGAAGCTTTCTTT
CASSSLGGPEAFF
>-|TRBV2|TRBJ1-1|once
TGTGCCAGCCAGGACAATCGATACGCTGAAGCTTTCTTT
CASQDNRYAEAFF
>TRBD1|TRBV30|TRBJ1-5|-
TGTGCCTGGGGCCCCGCGACAGGGCTGAATCAGCCCCAGCATTTT
CAWGPATGLNQPQHF
>-|TRBV19|TRBJ1-5|-
TGTGCCAGTAGTGGTGGGGCAGGGCAATATCAGCCCCAGCATTTT
CASSGGAGQYQPQHF
>-|TRBV27|TRBJ1-1|few
TGTGCCAGCAGTCCGTCAGTAGCCACTGAAGCTTTCTTT
CASSPSVATEAFF
>TRBD1|TRBV29-1|TRBJ2-3|few
TGCAGCGTTGAAGATTGGGGACAGGGCACAGATACGCAGTATTTT
CSVEDWGQGTDTQYF
>-|TRBV5-1|TRBJ2-1|-
TGCGCCAGCAGCATTTCAGGAGCGCACAATGAGCAGTTCTTC
CASSISGAHNEQFF
>TRBD1|TRBV9|TRBJ1-1|-
TGTGCCAGCAGCGTAGGGGGGACAGGTGAAGCTTTCTTT
CASSVGGTGEAFF
>-|TRBV27|TRBJ1-4|-
TGTGCCAGCAGTTTAGGGCCTTACGCGTTT
CASSLGPYAF
>-|TRBV20-1|TRBJ2-4|-
TGCAGTGTCCGGAGAGAAAACATTCAGTACTTC
CSVRRENIQYF
>-|TRBV5-6|TRBJ2-5|-
TGTGCCAGCAGCTCCCCCGGGACTGGAGAGACCCAGTACTTC
CASSSPGTGETQYF
>-|TRBV4-1|TRBJ1-3|-
TGCGCCAGCAGCCAAGATTCTGGCTCTGGAAACACCATATATTTT
CASSQDSGSGNTIYF
>-|TRBV6-5|TRBJ2-5|-
TGTGCCAGTCAAGAGACCCAGTACTTC
CASQETQYF
>TRBD2|TRBV11-2|TRBJ2-7|-
TGTGCCAGCCAGCGGGGGGGCCGGGAGCAGTACTTC
CASQRGGREQYF
>-|TRBV12-5|TRBJ2-2|few
TGTGCTAGTGGTTTGGTACAGGGAGACACCGGGGAGCTGTTTTTT
CASGLVQGDTGELFF
>-|TRBV2|TRBJ2-2|-
TGTGCCAGCCCTAGGGGTGCAGGGGATGCCGGGGAGCTGTTTTTT
CASPRGAGDAGELFF
>-|TRBV5-6|TRBJ2-5|-
TGTGCCAGCAGCTTATTCTTTGGCAGCCAAGAGACCCAGTACTTC
CASSLFFGSQETQYF
>-|TRBV7-9|TRBJ2-2|-
TGTGCCAGCAGCCCCAGGGTTAACACCGGGGAGCTGTTTTTT
CASSPRVNTGELFF
>TRBD1|TRBV10-2|TRBJ2-5|many
TGCGCCAGCAATAGACAGGGGGCCGAGGAGACCCAGTACTTC
CASNRQGAEETQYF
>-|TRBV9|TRBJ1-6|once
TGTGCCAGCAGCGTGAGTGGACAGCGAGGGGATTCACCCCTCCACTTT
CASSVSGQRGDSPLHF
>-|TRBV10-1|TRBJ2-2|-
TGCGCCAGCAGTGCGACTTCGGCTACGGGATCCGGGGAGCTGTTTTTT
CASSATSATGSGELFF